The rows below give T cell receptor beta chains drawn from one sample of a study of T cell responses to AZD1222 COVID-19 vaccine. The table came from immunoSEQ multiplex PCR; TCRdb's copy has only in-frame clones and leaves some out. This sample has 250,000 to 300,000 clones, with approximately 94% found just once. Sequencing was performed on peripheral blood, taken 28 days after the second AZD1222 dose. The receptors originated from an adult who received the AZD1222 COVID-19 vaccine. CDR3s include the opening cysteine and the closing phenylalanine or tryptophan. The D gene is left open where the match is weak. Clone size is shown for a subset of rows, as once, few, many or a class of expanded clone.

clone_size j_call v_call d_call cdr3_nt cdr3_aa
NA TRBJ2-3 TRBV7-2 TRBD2 TGTGCCAGCAGCTTAGTGGGTCTAGCGGGGGGAGGAGATACGCAGTATTTT CASSLVGLAGGGDTQYF
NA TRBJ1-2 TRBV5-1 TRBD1 TGCGCCAGCAGCTCTCAGGGGGCGAAGGGTGGCTACACCTTC CASSSQGAKGGYTF
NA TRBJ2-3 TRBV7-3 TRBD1 TGTGCCAGCAGCCCCAGGGGGCCCTCCGGCACAGATACGCAGTATTTT CASSPRGPSGTDTQYF
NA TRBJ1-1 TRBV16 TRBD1 TGTGCCAGCAGCCAAATGACAGGGAGGGCTGAAGCTTTCTTT CASSQMTGRAEAFF
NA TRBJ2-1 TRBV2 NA TGTGCCAGCATTCGAGAGGGCCTTACCTACAATGAGCAGTTCTTC CASIREGLTYNEQFF
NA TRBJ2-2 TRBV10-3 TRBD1 TGTGCCATCAGCGCCGGGACAGGAGGCACCGGGGAGCTGTTTTTT CAISAGTGGTGELFF
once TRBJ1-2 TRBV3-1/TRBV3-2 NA TGTGCCAGCAGCCCCCTCCAGGGACGTGGCTACACCTTC CASSPLQGRGYTF
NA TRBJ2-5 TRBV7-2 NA TGTGCCAGCAGCTTAGGGTGGGTTGTTGAGACCCAGTACTTC CASSLGWVVETQYF
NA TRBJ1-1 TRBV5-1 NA TGCGCCAGCAGCCCTGTCGGTTGGACTGAAGCTTTCTTT CASSPVGWTEAFF
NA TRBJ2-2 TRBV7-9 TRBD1 TGTGCTTCCACCCCCGACAGGGTTTGGACCGGGGAGCTGTTTTTT CASTPDRVWTGELFF
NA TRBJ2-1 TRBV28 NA TGTGCCAGCAGCCCAACTAGTTCCTACAATGAGCAGTTCTTC CASSPTSSYNEQFF
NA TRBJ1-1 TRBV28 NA TGTGCCAGCAGTTTAAGAGAAGAAGCTTTCTTT CASSLREEAFF
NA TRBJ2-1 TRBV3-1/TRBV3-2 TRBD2 TGTGCCAGCAGCCCACCCCGCGTAGCGGGAGAGTTTTACAATGAGCAGTTCTTC CASSPPRVAGEFYNEQFF
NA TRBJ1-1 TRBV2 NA TGTGCCAGCAGTGGAAGGGTTTTGAACACTGAAGCTTTCTTT CASSGRVLNTEAFF
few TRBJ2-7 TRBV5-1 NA TGCGCCAGCAGCGAGGACAACTCCTACGAGCAGTACTTC CASSEDNSYEQYF
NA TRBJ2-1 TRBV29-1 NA TGCAGCGTTGAAGGGGGTCTGCAGGACAATGAGCAGTTCTTC CSVEGGLQDNEQFF
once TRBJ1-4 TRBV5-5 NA TGTGCCAGCAGCTTATCCCGGGATGAAAAACTGTTTTTT CASSLSRDEKLFF
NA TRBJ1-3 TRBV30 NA TGTGCCTGGAGTGTTGGAAGGGAGGGAAACACCATATATTTT CAWSVGREGNTIYF
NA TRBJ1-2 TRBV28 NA TGTGCCAGCAGTCTCCCCGGGTTCCCATCCGGGGGCTACACCTTC CASSLPGFPSGGYTF
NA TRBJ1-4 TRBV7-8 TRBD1 TGTGCCAGCAGCTTAGGGACAGGGGAGAATGAAAAACTGTTTTTT CASSLGTGENEKLFF
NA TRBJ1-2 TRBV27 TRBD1 TGTGCCAGCAGAAGGGGGACAGACTATGGCTACACCTTC CASRRGTDYGYTF
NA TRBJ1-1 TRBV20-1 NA TGCAGCGCGGGACACCTCGTGGGAGCTTTCTTT CSAGHLVGAFF
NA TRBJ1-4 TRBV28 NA TGTGCCAGCAGTTCCGGGGGCGGGGACAATGAAAAACTGTTTTTT CASSSGGGDNEKLFF
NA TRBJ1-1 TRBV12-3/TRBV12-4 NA TGTGCCAGCAGTTTTAAAGAGAACACTGAAGCTTTCTTT CASSFKENTEAFF
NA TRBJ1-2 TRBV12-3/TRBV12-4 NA TGTGCCAGCAGTTTAGCGGCGAACAATGGCTACACCTTC CASSLAANNGYTF
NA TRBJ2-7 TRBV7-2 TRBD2 TGTGCCAGCAGCCTCCCGGGAGGGTCCTACGAGCAGTACTTC CASSLPGGSYEQYF
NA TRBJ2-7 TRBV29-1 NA TGCAGCACAGCAGCAGGACTGGGCGAGCAGTACTTC CSTAAGLGEQYF
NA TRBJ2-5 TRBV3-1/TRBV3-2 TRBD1 TGTGCCAGCAGTCACCAGGGGGCTCTAGAGACCCAGTACTTC CASSHQGALETQYF
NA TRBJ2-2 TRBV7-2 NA TGTGCCAGCAGCCGCTCCCGGGAGCTGTTTTTT CASSRSRELFF
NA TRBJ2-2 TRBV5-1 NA TGCGCCAGCCGCTCGGCGTCTACTAACACCGGGGAGCTGTTTTTT CASRSASTNTGELFF
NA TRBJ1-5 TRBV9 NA TGTGCCAGCAGTAAGACAGGTGGGAATCAGCCCCAGCATTTT CASSKTGGNQPQHF
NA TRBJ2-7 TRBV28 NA TGTGCCAGCAAGGAGAAGGGATCCTACGAGCAGTACTTC CASKEKGSYEQYF
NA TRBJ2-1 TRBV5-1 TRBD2 TGCGCCAGCAGCTGGGGACTAGCGGATCACAATGAGCAGTTCTTC CASSWGLADHNEQFF
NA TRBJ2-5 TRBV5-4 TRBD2 TGTGCCAGCAGTGGGACTAGCGGGTACCAAGAGACCCAGTACTTC CASSGTSGYQETQYF
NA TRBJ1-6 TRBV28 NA TGTGCCAGCACTTTTCCCCTTAATTCACCCCTCCACTTT CASTFPLNSPLHF